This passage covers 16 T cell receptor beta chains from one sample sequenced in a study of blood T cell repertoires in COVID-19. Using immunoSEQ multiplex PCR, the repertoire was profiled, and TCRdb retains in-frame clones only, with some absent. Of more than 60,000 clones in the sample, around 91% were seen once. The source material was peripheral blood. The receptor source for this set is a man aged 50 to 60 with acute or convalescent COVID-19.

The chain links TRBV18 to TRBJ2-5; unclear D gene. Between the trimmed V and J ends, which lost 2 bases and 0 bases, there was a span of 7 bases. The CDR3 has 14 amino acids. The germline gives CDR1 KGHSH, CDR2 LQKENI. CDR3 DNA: TGTGCCAGCTCACCATCCAGGAACCAAGAGACCCAGTACTTC. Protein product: CASSPSRNQETQYF. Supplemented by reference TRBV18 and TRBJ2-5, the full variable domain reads NAGVMQNPRHLVRRRGQEARLRCSPMKGHSHVYWYRQLPEEGLKFMVYLQKENIIDESGMPKERFSAEFPKEGPSILRIQQVVRGDSAAYFCASSPSRNQETQYFGPGTRLLVL.

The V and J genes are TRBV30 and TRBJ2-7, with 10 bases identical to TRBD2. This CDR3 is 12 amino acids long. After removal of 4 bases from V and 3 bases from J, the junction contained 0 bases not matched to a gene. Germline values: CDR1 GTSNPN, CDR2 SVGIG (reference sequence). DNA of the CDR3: TGTGCCTGGACTAGCGGGGGCTACGAGCAGTACTTC. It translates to CAWTSGGYEQYF.

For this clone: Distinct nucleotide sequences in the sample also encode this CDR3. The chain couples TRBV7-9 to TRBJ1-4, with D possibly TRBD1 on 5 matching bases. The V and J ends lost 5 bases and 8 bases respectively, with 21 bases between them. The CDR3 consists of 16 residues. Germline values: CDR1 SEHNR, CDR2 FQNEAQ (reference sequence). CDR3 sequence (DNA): TGTGCCAGCAGCCCCCTGATTTTGGGGGGTCGGGAAAAACTGTTTTTT. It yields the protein CASSPLILGGREKLFF.

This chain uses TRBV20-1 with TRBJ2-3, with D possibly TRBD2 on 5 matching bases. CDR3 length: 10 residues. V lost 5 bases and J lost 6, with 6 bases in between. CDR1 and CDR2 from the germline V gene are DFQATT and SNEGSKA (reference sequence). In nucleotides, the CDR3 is TGCAGTGCTGGCGGGGATACGCAGTATTTT. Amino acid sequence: CSAGGDTQYF.

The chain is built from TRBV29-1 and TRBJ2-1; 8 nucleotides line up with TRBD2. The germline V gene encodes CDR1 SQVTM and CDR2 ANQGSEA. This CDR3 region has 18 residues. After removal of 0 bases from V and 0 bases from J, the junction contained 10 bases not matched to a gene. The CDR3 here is CSVEEPTSGISSYNEQFF. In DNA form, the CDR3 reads TGCAGCGTTGAAGAACCCACTAGCGGTATTAGCTCCTACAATGAGCAGTTCTTC.

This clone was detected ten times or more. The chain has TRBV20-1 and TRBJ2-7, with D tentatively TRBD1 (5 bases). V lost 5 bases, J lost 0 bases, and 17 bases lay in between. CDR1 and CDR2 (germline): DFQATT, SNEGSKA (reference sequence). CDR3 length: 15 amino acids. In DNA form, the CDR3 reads TGCAGTGCTGGTGCCAGGGCGCACCGCTCCTACGAGCAGTACTTC. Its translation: CSAGARAHRSYEQYF.

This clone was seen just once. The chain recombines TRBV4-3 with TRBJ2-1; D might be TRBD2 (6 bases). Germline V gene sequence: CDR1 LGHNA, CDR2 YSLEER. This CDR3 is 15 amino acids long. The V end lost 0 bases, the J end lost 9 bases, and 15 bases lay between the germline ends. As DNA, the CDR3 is TGCGCCAGCAGCCAAGAGTGGGGACTTCGCGGTGAGCAGTTCTTC. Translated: CASSQEWGLRGEQFF.

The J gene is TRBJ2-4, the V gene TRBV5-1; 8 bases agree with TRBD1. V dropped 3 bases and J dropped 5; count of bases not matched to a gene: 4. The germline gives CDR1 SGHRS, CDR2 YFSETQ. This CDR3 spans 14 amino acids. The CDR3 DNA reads TGCGCCAGCAGCTCGGGACAGGCGGAAAACATTCAGTACTTC. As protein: CASSSGQAENIQYF.

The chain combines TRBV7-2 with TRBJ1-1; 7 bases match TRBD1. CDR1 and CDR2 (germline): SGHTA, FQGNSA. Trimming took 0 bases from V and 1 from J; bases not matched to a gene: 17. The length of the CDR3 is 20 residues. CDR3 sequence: CASSLAMRLDRAGGNTEAFF. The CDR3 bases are TGTGCCAGCAGCTTAGCTATGAGGTTAGACAGGGCCGGAGGGAACACTGAAGCTTTCTTT.

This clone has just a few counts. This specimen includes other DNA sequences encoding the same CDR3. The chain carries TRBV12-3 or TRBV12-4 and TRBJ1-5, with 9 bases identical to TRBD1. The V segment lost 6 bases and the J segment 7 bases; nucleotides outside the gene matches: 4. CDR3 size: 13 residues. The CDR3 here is CASSGTGHQPQHF. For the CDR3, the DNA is TGTGCCAGCAGCGGGACAGGGCACCAGCCCCAGCATTTT.

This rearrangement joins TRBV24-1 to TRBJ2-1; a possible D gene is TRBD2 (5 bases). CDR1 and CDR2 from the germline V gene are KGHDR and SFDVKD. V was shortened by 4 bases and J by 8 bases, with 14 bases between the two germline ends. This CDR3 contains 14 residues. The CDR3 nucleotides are TGTGCCACCAGTGACCATTCGAGAGGGCATGAGCAGTTCTTC. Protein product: CATSDHSRGHEQFF.

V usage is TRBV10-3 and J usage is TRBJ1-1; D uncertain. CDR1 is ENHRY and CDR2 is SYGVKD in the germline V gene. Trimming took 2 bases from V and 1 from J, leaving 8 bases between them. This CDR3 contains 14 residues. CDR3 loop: CAISEKSGNTEAFF. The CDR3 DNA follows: TGTGCCATCAGTGAGAAGTCAGGGAACACTGAAGCTTTCTTT.

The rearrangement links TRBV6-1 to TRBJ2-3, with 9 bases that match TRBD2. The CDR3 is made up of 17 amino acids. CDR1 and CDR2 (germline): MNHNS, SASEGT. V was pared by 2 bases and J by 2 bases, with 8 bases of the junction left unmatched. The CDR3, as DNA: TGTGCCAGCAGTGAAAAGATAGCGGGAGACCTCACAGATACGCAGTATTTT. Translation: CASSEKIAGDLTDTQYF.

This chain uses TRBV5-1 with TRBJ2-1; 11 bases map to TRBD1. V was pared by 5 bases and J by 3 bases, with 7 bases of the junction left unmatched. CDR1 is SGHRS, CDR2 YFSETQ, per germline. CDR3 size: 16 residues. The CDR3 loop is CASRLSGTGGYNEQFF. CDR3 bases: TGCGCCAGCAGACTGAGTGGGACAGGGGGCTACAATGAGCAGTTCTTC. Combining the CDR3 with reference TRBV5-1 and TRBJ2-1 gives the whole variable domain KAGVTQTPRYLIKTRGQQVTLSCSPISGHRSVSWYQQTPGQGLQFLFEYFSETQRNKGNFPGRFSGRQFSNSRSEMNVSTLELGDSALYLCASRLSGTGGYNEQFFGPGTRLTVL.

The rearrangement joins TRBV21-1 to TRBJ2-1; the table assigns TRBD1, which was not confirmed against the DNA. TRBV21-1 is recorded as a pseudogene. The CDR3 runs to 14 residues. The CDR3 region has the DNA TGTGCCAGCAGCGAGGACAGGGGTCCTGCTGAGCAGTTCTTC. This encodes CASSEDRGPAEQFF.

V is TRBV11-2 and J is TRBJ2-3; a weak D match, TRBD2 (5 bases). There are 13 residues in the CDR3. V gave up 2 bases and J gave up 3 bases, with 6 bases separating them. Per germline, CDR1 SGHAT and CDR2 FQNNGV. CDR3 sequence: CASSLRLTDTQYF. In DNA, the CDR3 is TGTGCCAGCAGCTTAAGACTAACAGATACGCAGTATTTT.